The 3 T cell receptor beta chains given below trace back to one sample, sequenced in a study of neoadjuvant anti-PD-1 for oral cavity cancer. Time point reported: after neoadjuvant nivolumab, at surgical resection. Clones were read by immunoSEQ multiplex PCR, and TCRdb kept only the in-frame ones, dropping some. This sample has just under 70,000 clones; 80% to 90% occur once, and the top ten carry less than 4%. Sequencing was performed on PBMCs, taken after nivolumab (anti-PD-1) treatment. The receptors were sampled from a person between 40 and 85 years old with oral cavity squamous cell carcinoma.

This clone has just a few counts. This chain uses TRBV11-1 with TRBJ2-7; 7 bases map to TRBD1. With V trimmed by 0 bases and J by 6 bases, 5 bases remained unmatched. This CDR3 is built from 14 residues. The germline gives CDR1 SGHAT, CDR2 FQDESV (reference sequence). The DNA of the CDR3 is TGTGCCAGCAGCTTAGCCGGGAACAGGGGCGAGCAGTACTTC. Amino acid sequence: CASSLAGNRGEQYF.

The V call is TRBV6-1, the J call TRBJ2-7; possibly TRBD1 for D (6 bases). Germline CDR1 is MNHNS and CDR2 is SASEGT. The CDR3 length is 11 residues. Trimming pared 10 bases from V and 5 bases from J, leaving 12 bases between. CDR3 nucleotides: TGTGCCACTACAGGGTTGGACGAGCAGTACTTC. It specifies CATTGLDEQYF.

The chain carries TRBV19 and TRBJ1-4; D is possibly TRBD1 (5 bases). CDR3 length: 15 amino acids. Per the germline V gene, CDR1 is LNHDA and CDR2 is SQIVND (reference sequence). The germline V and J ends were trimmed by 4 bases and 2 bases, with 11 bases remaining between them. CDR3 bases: TGTGCCAGTAGTAACAGGAGATGGACTAATGAAAAACTGTTTTTT. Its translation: CASSNRRWTNEKLFF.